A single sample is the source of the 22 T cell receptor beta chains below, sequenced in a study of blood T cells in healthy people across ages. The authors ran a second PCR of roughly 6 to 12 cycles using a sample-barcoded 5' primer and a J-beta primer mix. TCRdb passed the 5' RACE reads through MiXCR, listing each CDR3 protein once. The table records approximately 880,000 distinct CDR3 sequences, roughly 43% of them present only once. The sample taken for sequencing was blood. The receptors stem from a man aged 30-40 years in good health.

This chain links TRBV18 with TRBJ2-1, with D tentatively TRBD1 (6 bases). The CDR3 is 15 residues long. Trimming took off 4 bases at V and 8 bases at J, with 18 bases between the two ends. Germline values: CDR1 KGHSH, CDR2 LQKENI. CDR3 in amino acids: CASSRQDSPRDEQFF. CDR3 nucleotides: TGTGCCAGCTCACGACAGGATTCCCCCCGCGATGAGCAGTTCTTC.

This clonotype was detected only a few times. The chain employs TRBV14 and TRBJ2-1, with D hard to call. The CDR3 spans 13 residues. V dropped 4 bases and J dropped 6 bases, with 10 bases sitting between them. The germline gives CDR1 SGHDN, CDR2 FVKESK. The CDR3 region has the DNA TGTGCCAGCAGCCGACCGGCGTCCAATGAGCAGTTCTTC. It is translated as CASSRPASNEQFF.

The genes are TRBV9 and TRBJ1-2; D remains ambiguous. From germline, CDR1 is SGDLS and CDR2 YYNGEE. This CDR3 is 14 amino acids long. Trimming stripped 0 bases from V and 7 bases from J, with 13 bases between. CDR3 coding DNA: TGTGCCAGCAGCGTAGAGTCCCAGCCGCCTGGCTACACCTTC. Amino acid sequence: CASSVESQPPGYTF. The whole variable domain, remainder taken from reference TRBV9 and TRBJ1-2, is DSGVTQTPKHLITATGQRVTLRCSPRSGDLSVYWYQQSLDQGLQFLIQYYNGEERAKGNILERFSAQQFPDLHSELNLSSLELGDSALYFCASSVESQPPGYTFGSGTRLTVV.

This clonotype has a single count. The genes are TRBV7-2 and TRBJ2-1, with D perhaps matching TRBD1 or TRBD2 (5 bases each). This CDR3 is 13 amino acids long. V dropped 5 bases and J dropped 9 bases, with 14 bases sitting between them. Germline loops: CDR1 SGHTA, CDR2 FQGNSA. DNA for the CDR3: TGTGCCAGCAGCGTAAATGAGGGGAGTGAGCAGTTCTTC. Translating it yields CASSVNEGSEQFF.

The rearrangement joins TRBV14 to TRBJ1-2; possible D gene TRBD1, 6 bases. The CDR3 runs 15 residues. CDR1 is SGHDN and CDR2 is FVKESK in the germline V gene. V was clipped by 4 bases and J by 7 bases, with 19 bases between them. The CDR3 sequence: CASSPDGQRMSGYTF. CDR3 bases: TGTGCCAGCAGCCCAGACGGACAGCGGATGAGTGGCTACACCTTC.

The V gene is TRBV2, the J gene TRBJ2-7; D remains ambiguous. Trimming removed 11 bases from V and 7 bases from J, with 27 bases in between. The CDR3 spans 15 residues. Germline V CDR1 and CDR2: SNHLY, FYNNEI. The DNA for the CDR3 is TGTGCCTGGAAAAGTAGACAAAAAACAAGATCGGAGCAGTACTTC. Protein product: CAWKSRQKTRSEQYF.

The genes are TRBV6-5 and TRBJ2-3; no definite D call. The CDR3 contains 16 residues. CDR1 and CDR2 (germline): MNHEY, SVGAGI. V was cut by 0 bases and J by 0 bases, with 10 bases left in between. The CDR3 here is CASSYSPTQSTDTQYF. DNA for the CDR3: TGTGCCAGCAGTTACTCCCCAACCCAAAGCACAGATACGCAGTATTTT.

Concerning this clonotype itself: One end of the junction varies from germline; a read error may be responsible. V is TRBV7-8 and J is TRBJ1-5; D gene uncertain. Germline lookup yields CDR1 SGHVS and CDR2 FQNEAQ. The CDR3 is made up of 15 amino acids. Here the CDR3 DNA reads TGTGTCAGCAGCTTAGCACACAGCAGCAATCAGCCCCAGCATTTT. This translates into CVSSLAHSSNQPQHF.

The gene calls are TRBV7-8 and TRBJ2-7; perhaps TRBD2 as D (5 bases). This CDR3 is 13 amino acids long. The V gene's germline CDR1 is SGHVS and CDR2 FQNEAQ. V was pared by 8 bases and J by 7 bases, with 18 bases between. CDR3 residues: CASATGIFEEQYF. The CDR3 DNA reads as TGTGCCAGCGCAACCGGGATATTTGAGGAGCAGTACTTC.

This clonotype appeared once. One end of the junction fails to match germline, which may point to a read error. This sequence joins TRBV10-3 and TRBJ2-1; D is unclear. The germline CDR1 and CDR2 sequences are ENHRY and SYGVKD. The CDR3 loop spans 14 amino acids. In nucleotides, the CDR3 is TGTGCCTTCAGTGTGGGTCTAAAGGGCGATGAGCAGTTCTTC. Translation gives CAFSVGLKGDEQFF.

The chain joins TRBV7-2 to TRBJ2-7, with D uncertain. Germline V gene lookup returns CDR1 SGHTA and CDR2 FQGNSA. The CDR3 runs to 14 residues. Trimming removed 2 bases from V and 3 bases from J, with 11 bases in between. The CDR3 sequence is CASSLSRLIYEQYF. The DNA of the CDR3 is TGTGCCAGCAGCTTATCTAGGTTGATCTACGAGCAGTACTTC. Variable domain in full (rest from reference TRBV7-2 and TRBJ2-7): GAGVSQSPSNKVTEKGKDVELRCDPISGHTALYWYRQSLGQGLEFLIYFQGNSAPDKSGLPSDRFSAERTGGSVSTLTIQRTQQEDSAVYLCASSLSRLIYEQYFGPGTRLTVT.

The CDR3 here is CSTPKAGTNYGYTF. The CDR3 DNA is TGCAGCACCCCAAAGGCAGGAACAAACTATGGCTACACCTTC. The V and J genes are TRBV29-1 and TRBJ1-2; no clear D gene. Germline V gives CDR1 SQVTM, CDR2 ANQGSEA. The germline V and J ends were trimmed by 8 bases and 2 bases, with 18 bases remaining between them. CDR3 length: 14 amino acids.

This clonotype was seen a single time. V and J are TRBV6-2 or TRBV6-3 and TRBJ1-1; D not resolved. Germline V gene sequence: CDR1 MNHEY, CDR2 SVGEGT. The CDR3 totals 12 residues. V shed 5 bases and J shed 7 bases, with 11 bases lying between them. The CDR3 region has the DNA TGTGCCAGCAGTGGATGGGGAGTTGAAGCTTTCTTT. Translation: CASSGWGVEAFF.

The chain is built from TRBV18 and TRBJ2-4; 9 bases map to TRBD1. The last part of the DNA fits TRBJ2-7 better; the J call may be wrong. This CDR3 is built from 17 residues. Germline loops: CDR1 KGHSH, CDR2 LQKENI. The CDR3 reads CASSPRKGQGPLYEQYF. The CDR3 DNA reads as TGTGCCAGCTCACCACGTAAGGGACAGGGTCCTTTGTACGAGCAGTACTTC.

This chain connects TRBV6-1 to TRBJ1-2; D call uncertain. This CDR3 contains 15 residues. V lost 6 bases to trimming and J lost 4 bases, with 18 bases between them. In germline, CDR1 is MNHNS, CDR2 SASEGT. In DNA, the CDR3 is TGTGCCAGCAGACTATATAGTGGTTCCGTCTATGGCTACACCTTC. Translating gives CASRLYSGSVYGYTF.

The chain carries TRBV3-1 and TRBJ2-4, with TRBD2 matching over 8 bases. This CDR3 is built from 15 residues. The trim removed 2 bases at V and 6 bases at J, leaving 6 bases unmatched. The germline CDR1 and CDR2 sequences are LGHDT and YNNKEL (reference sequence). In nucleotides, the CDR3 is TGTGCCAGCAGCCAACGTCTAGCGGGCGCAAACATTCAGTACTTC. Translating it yields CASSQRLAGANIQYF.

This clonotype was seen just once. The CDR3 loop is CASGGSSQDYGYTF. As DNA, the CDR3 is TGTGCCAGCGGGGGGAGCAGTCAAGACTATGGCTACACCTTC. The gene calls are TRBV12-3 or TRBV12-4 and TRBJ1-2; possibly TRBD1 for D (5 bases). The CDR3 runs to 14 residues. V lost 8 bases, J lost 3 bases, and 16 bases lay in between.

The sample holds a few counts of this clonotype. The chain links TRBV6-1 to TRBJ2-5, with D maybe TRBD1 (6 bases). CDR3 length: 14 amino acids. The germline gives CDR1 MNHNS, CDR2 SASEGT. V lost 0 bases to trimming and J lost 4 bases, with 9 bases between them. The CDR3 nucleotides read TGTGCCAGCAGTGAAGCATGGGGGCGAGAGACCCAGTACTTC. Amino acid sequence: CASSEAWGRETQYF.

The V gene is TRBV6-5, the J gene TRBJ2-7; 7 bases match TRBD1. Germline CDR1 and CDR2: MNHEY and SVGAGI. V dropped 2 bases and J dropped 3; count of bases not matched to a gene: 4. The CDR3 spans 14 residues. This chain's CDR3 is CASSYNRGGYEQYF. The CDR3 DNA reads TGTGCCAGCAGTTACAACAGGGGCGGCTACGAGCAGTACTTC.

CDR3 sequence (DNA): TGTGCCAGCAGCTCTAGCCGAGCAGCGAAAATGTCCGGGGAGCTGTTTTTT. It codes for CASSSSRAAKMSGELFF. This chain uses TRBV7-9 with TRBJ2-2, with D tentatively TRBD2 (5 bases). The CDR3 loop spans 17 amino acids. Germline lookup yields CDR1 SEHNR and CDR2 FQNEAQ (reference sequence). V lost 4 bases and J 6 bases, leaving 21 bases between the germline ends. The full variable domain, in which reference TRBV7-9 and TRBJ2-2 provide the parts outside the CDR3, is DTGVSQNPRHKITKRGQNVTFRCDPISEHNRLYWYRQTLGQGPEFLTYFQNEAQLEKSRLLSDRFSAERPKGSFSTLEIQRTEQGDSAMYLCASSSSRAAKMSGELFFGEGSRLTVL.

The J gene is TRBJ2-3, the V gene TRBV9; D may be TRBD1 (6 bases). The ends were cut back, 1 base at V and 4 bases at J, with 13 bases in the middle. The CDR3 totals 15 residues. Germline CDR1 SGDLS, CDR2 YYNGEE. This CDR3 reads CASSVRGAGADTQYF. CDR3 DNA: TGTGCCAGCAGCGTACGGGGAGCAGGGGCAGATACGCAGTATTTT.

This chain connects TRBV3-1 to TRBJ2-3; the D gene is possibly TRBD1 (6 bases). Trimming stripped 1 base from V and 2 bases from J, with 16 bases between. The CDR3 consists of 17 residues. Germline V gives CDR1 LGHDT, CDR2 YNNKEL (reference sequence). The CDR3 region is CASSQGYRGGYTDTQYF. The DNA for the CDR3 is TGTGCCAGCAGCCAAGGTTATAGAGGGGGATACACAGATACGCAGTATTTT.